The 6 T cell receptor beta chains given below trace back to one sample, sequenced in a study of T cells after yellow fever vaccination. TCRdb ran MiXCR on the 5' RACE reads and lists one entry per CDR3 protein. Among some 400,000 distinct CDR3 sequences listed, roughly a sixth were seen once. Sequenced material: PBMCs, taken before the yellow fever booster vaccination. The receptors were gathered from a man in his late teens or twenties who received the YFV17D yellow fever vaccine.

The chain has TRBV7-9 and TRBJ1-3; no clear D gene. CDR3 length: 14 residues. V was cut by 7 bases and J by 4 bases, with 14 bases left in between. CDR1 SEHNR and CDR2 FQNEAQ come from the germline V gene (reference sequence). Here the CDR3 reads CASTPFGSGNTIYF. Written as DNA, the CDR3 is TGTGCCAGCACCCCGTTTGGGTCAGGAAACACCATATATTTT.

This clonotype came up many times. This sequence joins TRBV5-1 and TRBJ1-6; D might be TRBD1 (5 bases). The CDR3 has 13 amino acids. Looked up from germline, CDR1 is SGHRS and CDR2 is YFSETQ. The V end was cut by 5 bases, the J end by 10 bases, with 13 bases between. In DNA, the CDR3 is TGCGCCAGCAGTCCTGGGACGGGGTCACCCCTCCACTTT. It is translated as CASSPGTGSPLHF.

The J gene is TRBJ1-5, the V gene TRBV19, with 9 bases lining up with TRBD1. Germline values: CDR1 LNHDA, CDR2 SQIVND (reference sequence). The length of the CDR3 is 15 residues. Trimming at V came to 0 bases and at J to 7 bases, leaving 4 bases not matched to a gene. In DNA form, the CDR3 reads TGTGCCAGTAGTATAGACTCGGGACAGGGCCAGCCCCAGCATTTT. Its protein product is CASSIDSGQGQPQHF. The full variable domain, its missing parts supplied by reference TRBV19 and TRBJ1-5, is DGGITQSPKYLFRKEGQNVTLSCEQNLNHDAMYWYRQDPGQGLRLIYYSQIVNDFQKGDIAEGYSVSREKKESFPLTVTSAQKNPTAFYLCASSIDSGQGQPQHFGDGTRLSIL.

The V and J genes are TRBV19 and TRBJ1-6; 7 nucleotides line up with TRBD1. The CDR3 is made up of 14 amino acids. V dropped 5 bases and J dropped 9; count of bases not matched to a gene: 7. Germline V gives CDR1 LNHDA, CDR2 SQIVND (reference sequence). CDR3 in amino acids: CASSGDSIVSPLHF. The CDR3 DNA sequence: TGTGCCAGTAGTGGGGACAGTATAGTTTCACCCCTCCACTTT.

The sample holds one count of this clonotype. This chain joins TRBV7-9 and TRBJ2-5, with TRBD2 matching over 8 bases. V lost 5 bases and J lost 6; bases outside the gene matches: 11. The CDR3 extends over 15 amino acids. Germline V gene lookup returns CDR1 SEHNR and CDR2 FQNEAQ (reference sequence). The CDR3 DNA follows: TGTGCCAGCAGCCCACGGACCGGGGGGGGGAAGACCCAGTACTTC. Translated: CASSPRTGGGKTQYF.

This clonotype was seen a few times. This chain links TRBV7-9 with TRBJ1-4, with 8 bases lining up with TRBD1. CDR3 size: 14 residues. The junction had 3 bases not matched to a gene; V was cut back by 2 bases and J by 7 bases. Germline V gene sequence: CDR1 SEHNR, CDR2 FQNEAQ (reference sequence). CDR3 nucleotide sequence: TGTGCCAGCAGCTTACAGGGGGCGGCTGAAAAACTGTTTTTT. Its translation: CASSLQGAAEKLFF.